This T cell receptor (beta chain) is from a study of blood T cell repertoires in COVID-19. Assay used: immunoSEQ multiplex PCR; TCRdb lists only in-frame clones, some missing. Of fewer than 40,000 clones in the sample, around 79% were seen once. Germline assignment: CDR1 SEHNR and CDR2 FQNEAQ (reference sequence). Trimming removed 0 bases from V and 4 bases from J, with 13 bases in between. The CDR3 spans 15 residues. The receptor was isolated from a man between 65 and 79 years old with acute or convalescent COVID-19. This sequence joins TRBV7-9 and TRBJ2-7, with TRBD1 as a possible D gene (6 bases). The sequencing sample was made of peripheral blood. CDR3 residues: CASSLARDTGYEQYF. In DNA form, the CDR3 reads TGTGCCAGCAGCTTAGCCCGGGACACTGGGTACGAGCAGTACTTC.